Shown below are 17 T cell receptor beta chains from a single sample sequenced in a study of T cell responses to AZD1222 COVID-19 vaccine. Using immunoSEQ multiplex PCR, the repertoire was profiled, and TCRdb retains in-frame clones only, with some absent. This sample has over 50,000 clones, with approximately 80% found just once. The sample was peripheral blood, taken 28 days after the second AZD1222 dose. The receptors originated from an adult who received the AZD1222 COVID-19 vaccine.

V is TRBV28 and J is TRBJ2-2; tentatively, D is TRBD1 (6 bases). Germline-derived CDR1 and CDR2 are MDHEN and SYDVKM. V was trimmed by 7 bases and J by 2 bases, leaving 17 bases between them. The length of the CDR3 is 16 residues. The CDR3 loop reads CASIPLGTTNTGELFF. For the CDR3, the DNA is TGTGCCAGCATTCCACTCGGGACAACTAACACCGGGGAGCTGTTTTTT. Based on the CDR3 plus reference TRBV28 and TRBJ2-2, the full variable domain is DVKVTQSSRYLVKRTGEKVFLECVQDMDHENMFWYRQDPGLGLRLIYFSYDVKMKEKGDIPEGYSVSREKKERFSLILESASTNQTSMYLCASIPLGTTNTGELFFGEGSRLTVL.

CDR3 loop: CASRLQGLAEEQYF. The CDR3 nucleotides are TGTGCCAGCAGACTACAGGGACTAGCGGAGGAGCAGTACTTC. This sequence joins TRBV2 and TRBJ2-7, with TRBD2 matching over 11 bases. The CDR3 extends over 14 amino acids. The junction had 8 bases not matched to a gene; V was cut back by 6 bases and J by 7 bases. In germline, CDR1 is SNHLY, CDR2 FYNNEI.

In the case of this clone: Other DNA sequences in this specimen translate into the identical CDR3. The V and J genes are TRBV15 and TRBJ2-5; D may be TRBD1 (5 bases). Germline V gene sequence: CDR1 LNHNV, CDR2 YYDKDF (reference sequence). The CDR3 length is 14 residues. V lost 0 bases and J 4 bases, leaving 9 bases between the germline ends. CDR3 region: CATSRDRGPETQYF. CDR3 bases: TGTGCCACCAGCAGAGATAGGGGCCCAGAGACCCAGTACTTC.

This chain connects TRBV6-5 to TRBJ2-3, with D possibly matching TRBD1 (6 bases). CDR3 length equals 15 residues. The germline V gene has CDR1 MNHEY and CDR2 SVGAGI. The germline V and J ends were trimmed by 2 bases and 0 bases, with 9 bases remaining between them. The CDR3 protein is CASSYGQTSTDTQYF. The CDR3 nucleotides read TGTGCCAGCAGTTACGGACAGACCAGCACAGATACGCAGTATTTT.

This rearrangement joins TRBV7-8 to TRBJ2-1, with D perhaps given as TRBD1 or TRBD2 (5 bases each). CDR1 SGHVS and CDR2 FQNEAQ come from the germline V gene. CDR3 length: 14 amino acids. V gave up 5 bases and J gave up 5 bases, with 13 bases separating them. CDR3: CASSRPGTNNEQFF. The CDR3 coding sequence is TGTGCCAGCAGCCGTCCCGGGACGAACAATGAGCAGTTCTTC. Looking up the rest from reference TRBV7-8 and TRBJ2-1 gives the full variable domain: GAGVSQSPRYKVAKRGQDVALRCDPISGHVSLFWYQQALGQGPEFLTYFQNEAQLDKSGLPSDRFFAERPEGSVSTLKIQRTQQEDSAVYLCASSRPGTNNEQFFGPGTRLTVL.

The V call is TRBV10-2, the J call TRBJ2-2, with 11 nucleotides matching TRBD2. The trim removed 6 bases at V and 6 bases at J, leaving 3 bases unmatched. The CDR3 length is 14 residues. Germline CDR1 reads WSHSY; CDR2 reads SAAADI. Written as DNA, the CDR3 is TGCGCCAGCAGACTAGCGGGGGAGGCCGGGGAGCTGTTTTTT. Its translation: CASRLAGEAGELFF.

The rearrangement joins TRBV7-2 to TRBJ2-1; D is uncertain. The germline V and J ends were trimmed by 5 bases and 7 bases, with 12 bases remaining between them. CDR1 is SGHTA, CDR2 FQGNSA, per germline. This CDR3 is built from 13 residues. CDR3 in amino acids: CASSQDSRNEQFF. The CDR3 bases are TGTGCCAGCAGCCAGGATAGCAGAAATGAGCAGTTCTTC.

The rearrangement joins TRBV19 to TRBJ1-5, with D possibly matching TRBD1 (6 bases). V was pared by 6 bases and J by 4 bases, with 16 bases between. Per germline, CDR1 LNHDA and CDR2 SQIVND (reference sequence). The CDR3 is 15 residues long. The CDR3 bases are TGTGCCAGTAGCACAGGGATTACAAATAATCAGCCCCAGCATTTT. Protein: CASSTGITNNQPQHF. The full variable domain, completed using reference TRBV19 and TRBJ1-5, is DGGITQSPKYLFRKEGQNVTLSCEQNLNHDAMYWYRQDPGQGLRLIYYSQIVNDFQKGDIAEGYSVSREKKESFPLTVTSAQKNPTAFYLCASSTGITNNQPQHFGDGTRLSIL.

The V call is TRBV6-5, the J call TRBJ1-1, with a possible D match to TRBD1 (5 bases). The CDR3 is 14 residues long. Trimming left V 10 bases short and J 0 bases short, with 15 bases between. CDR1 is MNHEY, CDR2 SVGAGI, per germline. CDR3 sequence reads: CATFDSAMNTEAFF. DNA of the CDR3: TGTGCCACATTCGACAGCGCTATGAACACTGAAGCTTTCTTT.

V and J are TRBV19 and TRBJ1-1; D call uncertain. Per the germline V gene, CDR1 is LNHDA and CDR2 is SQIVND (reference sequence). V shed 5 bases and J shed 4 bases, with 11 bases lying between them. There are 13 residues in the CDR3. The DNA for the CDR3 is TGTGCCAGTAGTGTGGCGGTAGGCACTGAAGCTTTCTTT. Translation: CASSVAVGTEAFF.

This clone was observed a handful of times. As DNA, the CDR3 is TGCGCCAGCAGCTTGGGGACCAGACAGGAGCAGTTCTTC. Protein sequence: CASSLGTRQEQFF. The V gene is TRBV5-1, the J gene TRBJ2-1, with a weak D call TRBD1 (5 bases). CDR1 is SGHRS, CDR2 YFSETQ, per germline. V lost 0 bases and J 10 bases, leaving 11 bases between the germline ends. The CDR3 sequence is 13 residues long.

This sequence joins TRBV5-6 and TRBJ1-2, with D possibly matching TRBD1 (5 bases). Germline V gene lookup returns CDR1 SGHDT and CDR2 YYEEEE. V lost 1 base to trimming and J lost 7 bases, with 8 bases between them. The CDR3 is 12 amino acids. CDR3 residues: CASSLQGSGYTF. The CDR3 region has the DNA TGTGCCAGCAGCTTGCAGGGTTCTGGCTACACCTTC.

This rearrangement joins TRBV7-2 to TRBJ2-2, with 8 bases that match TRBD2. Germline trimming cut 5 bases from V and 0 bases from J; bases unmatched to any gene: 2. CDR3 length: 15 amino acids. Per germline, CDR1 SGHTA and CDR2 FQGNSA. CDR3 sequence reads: CASSLGLANTGELFF. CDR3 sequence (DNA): TGTGCCAGCAGCCTGGGACTAGCGAACACCGGGGAGCTGTTTTTT.

CDR3 sequence (DNA): TGCGCCAGCAGCTCCAACCTCGGACAGGGGAGGAACATTCAGTACTTC. Its translation is CASSSNLGQGRNIQYF. The rearrangement links TRBV5-1 to TRBJ2-4, with TRBD1 matching over 9 bases. Germline CDR1 and CDR2: SGHRS and YFSETQ. CDR3 size: 16 residues. V trimming: 3 bases; J trimming: 7 bases; junction bases outside the gene matches: 11. The whole variable domain, filled in from reference TRBV5-1 and TRBJ2-4, reads KAGVTQTPRYLIKTRGQQVTLSCSPISGHRSVSWYQQTPGQGLQFLFEYFSETQRNKGNFPGRFSGRQFSNSRSEMNVSTLELGDSALYLCASSSNLGQGRNIQYFGAGTRLSVL.

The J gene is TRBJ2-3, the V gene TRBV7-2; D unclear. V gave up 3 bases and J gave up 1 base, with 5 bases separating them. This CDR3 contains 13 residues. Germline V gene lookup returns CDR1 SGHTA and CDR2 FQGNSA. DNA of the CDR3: TGTGCCAGCAGCTTTGTTGGCACAGATACGCAGTATTTT. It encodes CASSFVGTDTQYF. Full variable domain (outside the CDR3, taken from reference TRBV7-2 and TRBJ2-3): GAGVSQSPSNKVTEKGKDVELRCDPISGHTALYWYRQSLGQGLEFLIYFQGNSAPDKSGLPSDRFSAERTGGSVSTLTIQRTQQEDSAVYLCASSFVGTDTQYFGPGTRLTVL.

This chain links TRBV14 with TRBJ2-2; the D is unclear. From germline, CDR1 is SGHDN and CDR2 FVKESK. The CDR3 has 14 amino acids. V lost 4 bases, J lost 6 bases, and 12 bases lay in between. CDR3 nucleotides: TGTGCCAGCAGCCCCATAAATCTTGCCGGGGAGCTGTTTTTT. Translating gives CASSPINLAGELFF.

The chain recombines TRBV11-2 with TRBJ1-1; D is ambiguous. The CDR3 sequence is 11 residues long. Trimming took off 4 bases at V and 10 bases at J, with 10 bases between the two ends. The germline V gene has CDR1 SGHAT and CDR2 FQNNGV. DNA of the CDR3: TGTGCCAGCAGCTCGGCGCTTGGAGCTTTCTTT. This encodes CASSSALGAFF.